The 10 T cell receptor beta chains reported below all come from one sample, sequenced in a study of Ad26.COV2.S vaccination and SARS-CoV-2 variants. Noted treatment: roughly 20 received Ad26.COV2.S at low or high dose, single or two shots; about 5 received placebo; per-sample allocation not given. Sampling happened 63 days after the first vaccine or placebo injection. Assay: immunoSEQ multiplex PCR; the TCRdb copy retains only in-frame clones and omits some. The sample contains around 450,000 clones, 89% of which appear only once. Sequences were derived from peripheral blood, sampled in a trial of Ad26.COV2.S vaccine versus placebo. These receptors all come from a person aged 18 to 65 who received the Ad26.COV2.S COVID-19 vaccine or a placebo.

This clone is a singleton in its sample. This sequence joins TRBV18 and TRBJ1-3; D unresolved. Germline V gene data show CDR1 as KGHSH and CDR2 as LQKENI. Trimming stripped 8 bases from V and 0 bases from J, with 11 bases between. The CDR3 is 14 amino acids. The CDR3 nucleotides read TGTGCCAGCCTAGGAGGCAGCTCTGGAAACACCATATATTTT. This sequence encodes CASLGGSSGNTIYF.

This clone was detected once. The gene calls are TRBV4-3 and TRBJ2-1, with D tentatively TRBD2 (6 bases). Germline values: CDR1 LGHNA, CDR2 YSLEER. The CDR3 loop spans 14 amino acids. V lost 3 bases, J lost 10 bases, and 16 bases lay in between. The chain's CDR3 is CASSHTTTREEQFF. The CDR3 DNA reads TGCGCCAGCAGCCACACCACTACCCGGGAGGAGCAGTTCTTC.

The chain links TRBV6-5 to TRBJ2-2; D is perhaps TRBD2 (7 bases). Per germline, CDR1 MNHEY and CDR2 SVGAGI. V lost 8 bases, J lost 6 bases, and 16 bases lay in between. The CDR3 extends over 14 amino acids. CDR3 nucleotide sequence: TGTGCCAGCCGGGACTGGGGGGGCCCCGGGGAGCTGTTTTTT. Translation: CASRDWGGPGELFF.

In the case of this clone: A single base separates this from a much larger clone, so it may be a read error. The same CDR3 also results from other DNA sequences found in this sample. The rearrangement joins TRBV7-2 to TRBJ2-3; no reliable D call. The CDR3 is 11 residues long. V was clipped by 3 bases and J by 3 bases, with 1 base between them. The germline V gene has CDR1 SGHTA and CDR2 FQGNSA. The DNA for the CDR3 is TGTGCCAGCAGCTTGACAGATACGCAGTATTTT. Its protein product is CASSLTDTQYF.

The gene calls are TRBV2 and TRBJ2-5, with 7 bases fitting TRBD2. In germline, CDR1 is SNHLY, CDR2 FYNNEI. With V trimmed by 8 bases and J by 2 bases, 2 bases remained unmatched. The length of the CDR3 is 12 residues. CDR3 region: CASSGRQETQYF. The CDR3 DNA reads TGTGCCAGCTCCGGGAGGCAAGAGACCCAGTACTTC.

The rearrangement links TRBV18 to TRBJ2-7, with D possibly TRBD2 on 6 matching bases. Deletions cut 0 bases from V and 4 bases from J, with 16 bases between. The CDR3 is 16 residues long. CDR1 KGHSH and CDR2 LQKENI come from the germline V gene. The CDR3: CASSPPTGDLGYEQYF. The CDR3 nucleotides are TGTGCCAGCTCACCACCTACCGGGGACTTGGGTTACGAGCAGTACTTC.

The chain has TRBV5-1 and TRBJ2-6, with D perhaps matching TRBD1 (5 bases). Germline loops: CDR1 SGHRS, CDR2 YFSETQ. V lost 2 bases and J lost 0, with 9 bases in between. This CDR3 spans 16 amino acids. The CDR3 DNA follows: TGCGCCAGCAGCTTCCCAGGGATCTCTGGGGCCAACGTCCTGACTTTC. Amino acid sequence: CASSFPGISGANVLTF.

The chain uses TRBV7-9 and TRBJ1-3; 7 bases are shared with TRBD1. Looked up from germline, CDR1 is SEHNR and CDR2 is FQNEAQ (reference sequence). After removal of 4 bases from V and 4 bases from J, the junction contained 7 bases not matched to a gene. The CDR3 runs to 15 residues. CDR3 coding DNA: TGTGCCAGCAGCTCATACAGGGGTTCGGGAAACACCATATATTTT. It is translated as CASSSYRGSGNTIYF.

The chain employs TRBV7-2 and TRBJ2-5, with 12 bases aligning to TRBD2. V was pared by 3 bases and J by 3 bases, with 2 bases of the junction left unmatched. The CDR3 has 15 residues. Germline values: CDR1 SGHTA, CDR2 FQGNSA. The CDR3 DNA follows: TGTGCCAGCAGCTTCAGACTAGCGGGGGAAGAGACCCAGTACTTC. It specifies CASSFRLAGEETQYF.

This chain connects TRBV4-3 to TRBJ1-1, with D tentatively TRBD1 (6 bases). Germline CDR1 and CDR2: LGHNA and YSLEER. V was cut by 4 bases and J by 7 bases, with 13 bases left in between. This CDR3 is built from 13 residues. The CDR3 loop is CASSLGRGHEAFF. CDR3 coding DNA: TGCGCCAGCAGCCTGGGTCGGGGGCATGAAGCTTTCTTT.